Below, one TCR beta chain is given with its context. Its antigen remains undetermined. No base quality information exists; no much larger clone differs at one position. This record belongs to a study of cytomegalovirus exposure and HLA in healthy donors (dated by TCRdb to about 2017). A note on the overall study: An earlier analysis of roughly 610 of the donors reported approximately 280 Gb of sequence data and approximately 120 million unique TCR beta sequences obtained from some 170 million T cells. Typing coverage differed by locus: A, B, C, DRB1 and DQB1 were typed in about 620-640 donors, DQA1 in approximately 520, DPA1 in roughly 590, and DPB1 in 400 to 480. Among 350 to 400 genotyped donors of the cohort, an average of about 240,000 unique TCR beta nucleotide sequences were sequenced per donor, roughly 18% of them non-productive. Roughly 5 DR-DQ haplotypes were handled as single units for association and clustering, since linkage in the cohort was strong. About 280 gigabases of sequencing data and 91 million or so unique TCR sequences made up an early release that covered nearly 650 HLA-typed donors. A later genetic analysis used genome-wide SNP genotypes for about 60% of the roughly 700 donors, treating that subset as a discovery cohort. Class I and class II HLA loci were covered by the typing at four-digit resolution. In a later analysis, previously published TCR beta repertoires from 550 to 700 donors were re-analyzed and high-resolution HLA genotyping was added so that TCR occurrence patterns could be studied. The later analysis used no new phenotypic data to find candidate immune exposures, relying instead on TCR beta sequences and their occurrence across donors. The study profiled the T cell repertoires of about 640 subjects by immunosequencing and related them to cytomegalovirus serostatus. The study aimed to test whether cataloging public T cell receptors could reveal signatures of past pathogen exposure. Donor age, sex, ethnicity and CMV serostatus were collected together with the repertoire data. To decide whether each TCR beta V gene segment behaved as functional or pseudogenic, an earlier analysis of several hundred of the donors relied on high-throughput TCR beta sequencing. All discovery cohort repertoires had been generated on a single sequencing platform. High-throughput TCR immunosequencing, statistical association of individual TCRs with disease status, and machine learning were combined to predict cytomegalovirus infection status. In addition to the first cohort of 650 to 800 subjects, a separate validation cohort of 120 different subjects was used. Among the roughly 390 genotyped donors, 75% to 90% belonged to the genetic ancestry cluster associated with self-reported Caucasian donors. The paper as a whole reports these results and caveats: The study listed 150 to 200 TCR beta chains as associated with cytomegalovirus. Most CMV-associated TCR beta chains appeared to be HLA-restricted in a later analysis, and the HLA associations seemed to be driven largely by CMV exposure. A cluster of highly shared sequence variants was judged likely to be a technical artifact of the sequencing pipeline. In a later analysis, HLA-associated TCR beta chains were found to be more clonally expanded and to have lower generation probabilities than equally common non-associated chains. This cohort had only TCR beta chains sequenced, and the lack of alpha or paired-chain data limited which features could be detected. Because some donors lacked HLA typing at each locus, the association tests relied only on the typed subset. For the cohort, immune exposure information was limited to CMV serostatus. In a later genetic analysis, a missense DCLRE1C variant was associated with V-gene and J-gene trimming of TCR beta chains, and the association was replicated in an independent cohort. A further reported finding was that TCR beta sequences accurately predicted the HLA-A and HLA-B alleles for most subjects in the first cohort. Roughly 15 rarely observed V segments, including chromosome 9 orphons, were excluded from the earlier analysis of several hundred of the donors because counts were too low. When HLA alleles, especially DR and DQ, strongly co-occurred, TCR associations were difficult to assign to individual alleles. The presence/absence analyses assumed that sequencing depth was roughly uniform across donors, and that assumption may not be true. Broadly in line with IMGT annotations, most TCR beta V segments showed up in productive rearrangements about 90% or about 30% of the time in an earlier analysis of approximately 640 of the donors. Some IMGT-functional V segments, including TRBV6-2 and TRBV6-3, could not be told apart with the 87-base-pair reads, so those segments were excluded. In both the original and validation cohorts, the classifier was reported to diagnose cytomegalovirus status with high specificity and sensitivity. In vitro tests confirmed that a few of the cytomegalovirus-associated TCR beta chains recognize cytomegalovirus antigens. A later genetic analysis reported fewer N-insertions in productive TCRs among donors in an Asian-associated ancestry cluster than the approximately 670-donor mean. In a later analysis, several top co-occurrence clusters were reported to appear linked to parvovirus B19, influenza, CMV and Epstein-Barr virus. Correlated functional status among segregating V segments might be attributable to linkage disequilibrium, but an unknown experimental factor could not be ruled out. A later analysis associated 15,000 to 20,000 TCR beta sequences with specific HLA alleles at a false discovery rate of 0.05. It was suggested by the authors that the approach could potentially be generalized to other disease states and immunological phenotypes. In a later analysis, TCR association rates were found to vary across HLA loci, with the most associated TCRs seen for DRB1 alleles and the fewest for HLA-C alleles. Across donors, most TCR sequences were observed very rarely, whereas some public TCRs were present in many individuals.

A distance of 10 bases separates the germline ends of V and J, which lose 3 bases and 4 bases respectively. The CDR3 goes from the cysteine to the phenylalanine over 12 residues. The DNA shown is the 36-base CDR3, in frame from base 1. The germline V gene (reference sequence) provides CDR1 GTSNPN and CDR2 SVGIG. The cohort was made up of 650 to 700 healthy bone marrow donors. Cohort members were all nominally healthy when sampled, although unrecorded immune exposures were likely present. The donor tested CMV seronegative and was one of the 352 seronegative cohort members. A peripheral blood sample was collected from each donor, and TCR beta sequencing was performed on peripheral blood mononuclear cells. Genomic DNA extraction from the blood cell samples was performed with the Qiagen DNeasy Blood Extraction Kit. Libraries came from the immunoSEQ multiplex PCR assay. A mixture of 60 forward primers for TCR Vbeta segments and 13 reverse primers for TCR Jbeta segments was used in the multiplex PCR. A multiplex PCR assay on genomic DNA amplified the CDR3 region of rearranged TCR beta genes. On the Illumina HiSeq System, the amplified TCR beta libraries were sequenced as 87-base-pair reads. Per the original workflow: A later analysis counted 65 million to 90 million unique TCR beta chains across the roughly 700 repertoires, and 10 million to 12 million of these chains were shared by at least two donors. Raw reads were error-corrected and collapsed into unique sequences by a nearest-neighbor algorithm in which closely related sequences were merged to remove PCR and sequencing errors. To assign V, D and J gene segments, CDR3 sequences were aligned to IMGT reference sequences. For a sequence to be retained, at least a six-nucleotide match to both a V gene segment and a J gene segment was required. Rearrangements were classified as productive when the CDR3 lacked stop codons and remained in frame with V and J, and all other rearrangements were classified as non-productive. CDR3 was defined according to IMGT convention as the region running from the second conserved V-encoded cysteine to the conserved J-encoded phenylalanine. In an earlier analysis of around 600 of the donors, sequences lacking an unambiguous match to a single V gene segment were excluded. In an earlier analysis of 450 to 700 of the donors, V segments were called functional above 56.7% productive rearrangements and were called segregating when the between-donor standard deviation exceeded 5%. To diagnose cytomegalovirus status from the catalog of TCR beta chain sequences, a statistical classification framework was built. In a later analysis, TCR nucleotide sequences were compared against IMGT/GENE-DB human TR gene sequences so that V and J genes could be assigned. The TCRdist pipeline was used in a later analysis to assign CDR3 sequences and most-parsimonious VDJ recombination scenarios. A later analysis defined each TCR beta chain by its CDR3 amino acid sequence plus V-gene family, and excluded reads lacking a unique V-gene family. A later analysis removed roughly 590 highly shared, low-generation-probability nucleotide sequences to deal with suspected cross-contamination and a sequencing artifact. In a later analysis, a clonal expansion index for each public chain was calculated from normalized within-repertoire ranks of inferred template counts. A later analysis computed generation probabilities with a VDJ recombination model fitted to out-of-frame rearrangements, and checked the results against IGoR. In a later analysis, TCR-TCR, TCR-HLA and TCR-CMV co-occurrence was scored with hypergeometric tests, and a repertoire-size bias correction was applied to TCR pairs. False discovery rates were estimated in a later analysis by permuting HLA or CMV assignments 20 times. A later analysis grouped co-occurring TCRs with DBSCAN, adding TCRdist sequence similarity when clustering within HLA-allele-positive subsets. Co-occurrence clustering excluded repertoires with fewer than 30,000 or more than 120,000 public chains, plus five with anomalous nucleotide sharing. TCRdb holds this immuneACCESS table with in-frame rearrangements only. Some clones are missing; in checked studies, unresolved V genes explain under half, and the rest has no known cause. D and trimming were read from the DNA, whereas the V and J calls and clone size are those reported in that table. This sample is represented by around 200,000 clones; approximately 82% of them were singletons. The ten biggest clones cover approximately 0.62% of the sample.

The receptor chain draws on TRBV30 and TRBJ2-7, with TRBD1 as a weak D call on 5 bases. The sequence derives from a woman aged 35 to 49 in good health and CMV-seronegative. Material for sequencing was PBMCs. Read as DNA, the sequence is TGTGCCTGGAGCCTACAGGTTTACGAGCAGTACTTC. The translation is CAWSLQVYEQYF.